The 15 T cell receptor beta chains in this list originate from one sample, sequenced in a study of cytomegalovirus exposure and HLA in healthy donors. The PCR employed 60 Vbeta primers together with 13 Jbeta primers. TCRdb keeps only in-frame clones here, not all; method: immunoSEQ multiplex PCR. The sample has almost 200,000 clones, around 75% seen once. The sequencing sample was made of PBMCs. The receptors stem from a male donor in good health and CMV-seropositive.

This clone has more than one count but fewer than ten. Sequence at one end of the junction differs from germline and may be a read error. CDR3 amino acids: CASNLAGADTQYF. The CDR3 region has the DNA TGTGCCAGCAACTTAGCGGGAGCAGATACGCAGTATTTT. The V call is TRBV7-2, the J call TRBJ2-3; 9 bases map to TRBD2. Germline V gene sequence: CDR1 SGHTA, CDR2 FQGNSA. The CDR3 covers 13 residues.

CDR3 nucleotide sequence: TGTGCCAGCAGAATACTAGCGGGAGGTTCGAATGAGCAGTTCTTC. It translates to CASRILAGGSNEQFF. The V and J genes are TRBV6-5 and TRBJ2-1; TRBD2 matches at 12 bases. Germline values: CDR1 MNHEY, CDR2 SVGAGI. Trimming took 6 bases from V and 7 from J; bases not matched to a gene: 7. The CDR3 extends over 15 amino acids.

V is TRBV28 and J is TRBJ2-7; D not resolved. Germline V gives CDR1 MDHEN, CDR2 SYDVKM. The CDR3 has 16 amino acids. Trimming pared 2 bases from V and 10 bases from J, leaving 24 bases between. The CDR3 sequence is CASSLITGSGDVRQYF. Written as DNA, the CDR3 is TGTGCCAGCAGTTTAATTACCGGGTCTGGAGACGTTCGCCAGTACTTC.

V gene TRBV30 combines with J gene TRBJ2-7, with 9 positions matching TRBD2. Germline CDR1 and CDR2: GTSNPN and SVGIG (reference sequence). CDR3 length equals 15 residues. Unmatched junction bases numbered 6, after V lost 0 bases and J lost 3 bases. CDR3 sequence (DNA): TGTGCCTGGAGTGTACGGCTAGCGGGAAACTACGAGCAGTACTTC. This codes for CAWSVRLAGNYEQYF.

The chain has TRBV6-4 and TRBJ2-2, with a tentative D call TRBD1 (5 bases). V was trimmed by 8 bases and J by 6 bases, leaving 13 bases between them. This CDR3 region has 13 residues. The germline V gene has CDR1 MRHNA and CDR2 SNTAGT. The CDR3 is CASVAGISGELFF. The CDR3 DNA reads as TGTGCCAGCGTGGCAGGGATTTCCGGGGAGCTGTTTTTT.

Remarks on this clone: The identical CDR3 is also encoded by other nucleotide sequences in the sample. This chain connects TRBV18 to TRBJ2-1; D may be TRBD2 (5 bases). Trimming pared 1 base from V and 0 bases from J, leaving 7 bases between. The CDR3 extends over 15 amino acids. Germline V lookup: CDR1 KGHSH, CDR2 LQKENI. The CDR3 loop reads CASSPLGSSYNEQFF. The CDR3 DNA reads as TGTGCCAGCTCACCACTGGGGAGCTCCTACAATGAGCAGTTCTTC.

This chain links TRBV9 with TRBJ2-1; TRBD2 aligns across 9 bases. The CDR3 is 13 amino acids. With V trimmed by 3 bases and J by 5 bases, 0 bases remained unmatched. Looked up from germline, CDR1 is SGDLS and CDR2 is YYNGEE. The chain's CDR3 is CASSGLADNEQFF. In DNA, the CDR3 is TGTGCCAGCAGCGGACTAGCGGACAATGAGCAGTTCTTC.

The chain couples TRBV29-1 to TRBJ2-7; 7 positions agree with TRBD1. Germline V gene sequence: CDR1 SQVTM, CDR2 ANQGSEA. Unmatched junction bases numbered 2, after V lost 6 bases and J lost 0 bases. The CDR3 sequence is 12 residues long. CDR3 sequence: CSVGQNSYEQYF. The DNA of the CDR3 is TGCAGCGTGGGACAGAACTCCTACGAGCAGTACTTC.

This chain joins TRBV10-3 and TRBJ2-5; 8 bases agree with TRBD2. With 4 bases clipped from V and 1 base from J, the junction kept 5 bases outside the gene matches. The germline CDR1 and CDR2 sequences are ENHRY and SYGVKD. This CDR3 spans 15 amino acids. The CDR3: CAISGERGIQETQYF. Written as DNA, the CDR3 is TGTGCCATCAGTGGCGAGCGGGGGATCCAAGAGACCCAGTACTTC.

The chain is built from TRBV14 and TRBJ1-2; TRBD1 might be the D (5 bases). Between the trimmed V and J ends, which lost 0 bases and 5 bases, there was a span of 7 bases. This CDR3 has 13 residues. Germline values: CDR1 SGHDN, CDR2 FVKESK. CDR3 loop: CASSQDRGYGYTF. The DNA of the CDR3 is TGTGCCAGCAGCCAAGATCGGGGGTATGGCTACACCTTC.

This sequence joins TRBV30 and TRBJ1-4; a possible D gene is TRBD1 (6 bases). The ends were cut back, 2 bases at V and 0 bases at J, with 13 bases in the middle. This CDR3 region has 16 residues. Germline lookup yields CDR1 GTSNPN and CDR2 SVGIG (reference sequence). The CDR3 DNA sequence: TGTGCCTGGAGTCCCCCTCGGACAGCAACTAATGAAAAACTGTTTTTT. Residues: CAWSPPRTATNEKLFF.

The chain carries TRBV5-1 and TRBJ2-7; 9 bases agree with TRBD1. Germline assignment: CDR1 SGHRS and CDR2 YFSETQ. The trim removed 5 bases at V and 7 bases at J, leaving 10 bases unmatched. CDR3 length: 14 amino acids. Here the CDR3 reads CASRASQGAGEQYF. CDR3 DNA sequence: TGCGCCAGCAGGGCCTCACAGGGGGCTGGTGAGCAGTACTTC.

The chain has TRBV28 and TRBJ1-5; D is undetermined. Germline values: CDR1 MDHEN, CDR2 SYDVKM. There are 13 residues in the CDR3. The CDR3 reads CAAKTADNQPQHF. The CDR3 nucleotides are TGTGCGGCCAAAACCGCAGACAATCAGCCCCAGCATTTT.

The genes are TRBV6-1 and TRBJ1-4; D not certain. The CDR3 contains 16 residues. Trimming removed 3 bases at V and 3 bases at J, with 14 bases between. Per the germline V gene, CDR1 is MNHNS and CDR2 is SASEGT. The chain's CDR3 is CASSDSGKRANEKLFF. CDR3 DNA sequence: TGTGCCAGCAGTGATAGCGGGAAAAGGGCTAATGAAAAACTGTTTTTT.

This clone was counted between two and nine times. V usage is TRBV4-3 and J usage is TRBJ2-1; possible D gene TRBD2, 6 bases. Trimming shortened V by 0 bases and J by 5 bases, and 20 bases separated the two germline ends. The germline CDR1 and CDR2 sequences are LGHNA and YSLEER. The CDR3 runs to 18 residues. The CDR3 coding sequence is TGCGCCAGCAGCCAAGAGATCTGGAGGCTAGCGAAAGACAATGAGCAGTTCTTC. It specifies CASSQEIWRLAKDNEQFF.